This section outlines one TCR beta chain sequence together with its context. The antigen is unknown. The sample comes from a study of blood T cells in healthy people across ages. The individuals who served as donors were healthy Caucasians living in Russia, aged roughly 6 to 90. General study findings and limits: Roughly linear declines in TCR beta diversity per million T cells occurred with age. As naive T cell percentage varied, TCR beta diversity correlated strongly with it. Considered underestimates were the diversity estimates obtained from one million T cells.

The germline V gene has CDR1 MNHEY and CDR2 SVGAGI. CDR3 length: 15 residues. V lost 0 bases to trimming and J lost 2 bases, with 10 bases between them. It was with a sample-barcoded 5' primer and a J-beta primer mix that a second PCR of about 7 to 12 cycles was run. From the 5' RACE reads, TCRdb called clonotypes with MiXCR, one entry per CDR3 protein. The sample lists fewer than 1.5 million distinct CDR3 sequences, 42% occurring once. This clonotype was obtained from a woman younger than 30 in good health. This chain joins TRBV6-5 and TRBJ1-1, with a weak D call TRBD1 (5 bases). Sequencing was done on a sample of blood. This CDR3 is CASSYSGEPNTEAFF. The DNA of the CDR3 is TGTGCCAGCAGTTACTCGGGGGAACCTAACACTGAAGCTTTCTTT.